This TCR beta chain derives from a study of shared clonotypes between healthy human individuals. Per the authors' pipeline: Junction-only sequences without quality scores came from ImmunoSEQ, so filtering differed. TCRdb's table, derived via immunoSEQ multiplex PCR, lists solely in-frame clones and lacks some. V, J and clone size reflect that table, while D and trimming were determined from the DNA. The sample shows about 510,000 clones, approximately 95% of them seen only once. The CDR3 contains 17 residues. Losses at the gene ends were 0 bases for V and 5 bases for J; bases not matched to a gene: 7. Looked up from germline, CDR1 is KGHSH and CDR2 is LQKENI. Donors were healthy HIV-negative adults without recent acute infections or vaccinations. Both subsets, CD45RA+ naive and CD45RA-negative memory, were split from the CD4+ cells.

The chain employs TRBV18 and TRBJ2-2; TRBD2 matches at 9 bases. The sequenced sample was naive CD4+ T cells sorted from blood. Subset meaning: CD45RA+ positively selected. The origin of this receptor is a woman aged 30 to 39 in good health. DNA for the CDR3: TGTGCCAGCTCACCACCGAGTAGCGGGAGACGAACCGGGGAGCTGTTTTTT. Translation gives CASSPPSSGRRTGELFF. Drawing the rest from reference TRBV18 and TRBJ2-2, the complete variable domain is NAGVMQNPRHLVRRRGQEARLRCSPMKGHSHVYWYRQLPEEGLKFMVYLQKENIIDESGMPKERFSAEFPKEGPSILRIQQVVRGDSAAYFCASSPPSSGRRTGELFFGEGSRLTVL.